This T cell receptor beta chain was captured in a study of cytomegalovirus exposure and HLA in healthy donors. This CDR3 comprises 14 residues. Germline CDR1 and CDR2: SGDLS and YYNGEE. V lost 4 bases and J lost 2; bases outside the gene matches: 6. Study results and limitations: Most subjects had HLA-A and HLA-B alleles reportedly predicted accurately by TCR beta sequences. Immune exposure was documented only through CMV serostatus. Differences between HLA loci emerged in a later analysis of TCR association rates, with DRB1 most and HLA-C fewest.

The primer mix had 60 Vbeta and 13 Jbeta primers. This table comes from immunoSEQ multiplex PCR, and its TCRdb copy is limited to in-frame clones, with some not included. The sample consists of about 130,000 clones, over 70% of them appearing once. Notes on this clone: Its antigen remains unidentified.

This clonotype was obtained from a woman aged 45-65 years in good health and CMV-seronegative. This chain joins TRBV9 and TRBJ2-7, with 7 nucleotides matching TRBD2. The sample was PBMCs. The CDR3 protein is CASSFGLDPYEQYF. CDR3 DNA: TGTGCCAGCAGCTTTGGACTAGACCCCTACGAGCAGTACTTC.